One and the same sample provided the 19 T cell receptor beta chains below, sequenced in a study of cytomegalovirus exposure and HLA in healthy donors. It was with 60 Vbeta and 13 Jbeta primers that the PCR ran. Libraries were prepared by immunoSEQ multiplex PCR; TCRdb keeps only in-frame clonotypes and omits some of them. The data hold some 130,000 clones, with roughly three quarters observed a single time. Sequencing was done on a sample of PBMCs. All receptors derive from a young man in good health and CMV-seronegative.

The chain combines TRBV2 with TRBJ2-3, with D unclear. V was cut by 6 bases and J by 6 bases, with 19 bases left in between. The CDR3 spans 15 residues. Germline-derived CDR1 and CDR2 are SNHLY and FYNNEI. CDR3 bases: TGTGCCAGCAGCCGCCTGGGCCTAAAAGAGGATACGCAGTATTTT. The encoded protein is CASSRLGLKEDTQYF.

This clone turned up a few times. V is TRBV30 and J is TRBJ2-4; D is possibly TRBD1 (6 bases). The CDR3 is made up of 17 amino acids. The V gene's germline CDR1 is GTSNPN and CDR2 SVGIG (reference sequence). Trimming took 3 bases from V and 7 from J, leaving 25 bases between them. The CDR3, as DNA: TGTGCCTGGAGCGACCACCAGGCAGGGGAAATAGGGAACATTCAGTACTTC. Translation gives CAWSDHQAGEIGNIQYF.

The genes are TRBV29-1 and TRBJ2-7; D is possibly TRBD1 (5 bases). CDR3 length equals 13 residues. Per germline, CDR1 SQVTM and CDR2 ANQGSEA. Deletions cut 6 bases from V and 5 bases from J, with 17 bases between. CDR3 protein: CSVGVQTANEQYF. The CDR3 DNA reads as TGCAGCGTCGGTGTCCAGACAGCAAACGAGCAGTACTTC.

The chain carries TRBV5-1 and TRBJ1-1, with 9 bases identical to TRBD1. Trimming at V came to 4 bases and at J to 0 bases, leaving 4 bases not matched to a gene. The CDR3 contains 15 residues. Germline V CDR1 and CDR2: SGHRS, YFSETQ. CDR3: CASSQGQGLNTEAFF. The CDR3 DNA sequence: TGCGCCAGCAGCCAGGGACAGGGCTTGAACACTGAAGCTTTCTTT.

CDR3 nucleotide sequence: TGTGCCAGCAGTTACTCTTTCACTAGCCCGGATGAGCAGTTCTTC. Translation gives CASSYSFTSPDEQFF. The chain couples TRBV6-5 to TRBJ2-1, with a tentative D call TRBD2 (6 bases). The CDR3 has 15 amino acids. Germline-derived CDR1 and CDR2 are MNHEY and SVGAGI. Trimming pared 0 bases from V and 8 bases from J, leaving 14 bases between.

The chain links TRBV30 to TRBJ1-2; a possible D gene is TRBD1 (6 bases). Germline lookup yields CDR1 GTSNPN and CDR2 SVGIG (reference sequence). V lost 4 bases, J lost 4 bases, and 10 bases lay in between. The CDR3 runs to 12 residues. The CDR3 DNA reads as TGTGCCTGGACCGACAGGAGCTATGGCTACACCTTC. Translation gives CAWTDRSYGYTF.

Worth noting for this clone: The sample holds other DNA sequences that translate to the same CDR3. The chain carries TRBV27 and TRBJ2-7; D may be TRBD1 (5 bases). V was cut by 3 bases and J by 3 bases, with 9 bases left in between. The CDR3 sequence is 13 residues long. Germline CDR1 is MNHEY and CDR2 is SMNVEV (reference sequence). CDR3 in DNA: TGTGCCAGCAGTTTTGATAGGGGCTACGAGCAGTACTTC. Amino acid sequence: CASSFDRGYEQYF.

This clone occurred once. The chain uses TRBV2 and TRBJ1-1, with D unclear. Trimming left V 6 bases short and J 0 bases short, with 8 bases between. Germline CDR1 and CDR2: SNHLY and FYNNEI. CDR3 size: 13 residues. The CDR3 nucleotides read TGTGCCAGCAGGATCGGTATGAACACTGAAGCTTTCTTT. Translation: CASRIGMNTEAFF.

The chain combines TRBV9 with TRBJ1-2; TRBD1 matches 7 bases. Germline CDR1 reads SGDLS; CDR2 reads YYNGEE. Trimming cost V 2 bases and J 4 bases; bases outside gene matches: 8. The length of the CDR3 is 15 residues. The CDR3 coding sequence is TGTGCCAGCAGCGTCGGAGCCGGGACAGTCTATGGCTACACCTTC. Translated: CASSVGAGTVYGYTF.

This clone was detected only a few times. The rearrangement joins TRBV6-5 to TRBJ1-2; possibly TRBD1 for D (6 bases). Germline CDR1 is MNHEY and CDR2 is SVGAGI. The ends were cut back, 5 bases at V and 4 bases at J, with 11 bases in the middle. The CDR3 contains 13 residues. CDR3 protein: CASSPTGSYGYTF. Written as DNA, the CDR3 is TGTGCCAGCAGTCCTACAGGGTCCTATGGCTACACCTTC.

This clone was observed a handful of times. For the CDR3, the DNA is TGTGCCAGCAGAATTGACAGTAATCAGCCCCAGCATTTT. Its protein is CASRIDSNQPQHF. The rearrangement uses TRBV28 and TRBJ1-5; TRBD1 is a possible D gene (5 bases). Germline V gene lookup returns CDR1 MDHEN and CDR2 SYDVKM. V was clipped by 6 bases and J by 4 bases, with 10 bases between them. The CDR3 covers 13 residues.

This clone was recorded once. The rearrangement uses TRBV4-1 and TRBJ2-5, with D perhaps matching TRBD2 (5 bases). Germline loops: CDR1 MGHRA, CDR2 YSYEKL. The CDR3 spans 13 residues. The V and J ends lost 2 bases and 7 bases respectively, with 11 bases between them. The chain's CDR3 is CASSQPGSGTQYF. CDR3 in DNA: TGCGCCAGCAGCCAACCGGGGTCGGGGACCCAGTACTTC.

The chain is built from TRBV15 and TRBJ1-5, with D unresolved. V lost 5 bases, J lost 9 bases, and 14 bases lay in between. Looked up from germline, CDR1 is LNHNV and CDR2 is YYDKDF (reference sequence). There are 13 residues in the CDR3. The CDR3 DNA is TGTGCCACCAGCCTGGGAGCTGGCAGGCCCCAGCATTTT. Translating gives CATSLGAGRPQHF.

The chain carries TRBV11-2 and TRBJ2-5; tentatively, D is TRBD2 (5 bases). V dropped 2 bases and J dropped 0 bases, with 10 bases sitting between them. CDR1 and CDR2 (germline): SGHAT, FQNNGV. The CDR3 sequence is 15 residues long. CDR3 in amino acids: CASSLPSWYQETQYF. The CDR3 bases are TGTGCCAGCAGCTTACCTAGCTGGTACCAAGAGACCCAGTACTTC. Looking up the rest from reference TRBV11-2 and TRBJ2-5 gives the full variable domain: EAGVAQSPRYKIIEKRQSVAFWCNPISGHATLYWYQQILGQGPKLLIQFQNNGVVDDSQLPKDRFSAERLKGVDSTLKIQPAKLEDSAVYLCASSLPSWYQETQYFGPGTRLLVL.

V and J are TRBV7-2 and TRBJ2-1, with TRBD2 identical over 7 bases. Per germline, CDR1 SGHTA and CDR2 FQGNSA. The V and J ends lost 8 bases and 8 bases, in that order; junction bases with no gene match: 9. There are 13 residues in the CDR3. The CDR3 nucleotides are TGTGCCAGCGGGGACTATCTAAACGATGAGCAGTTCTTC. As protein: CASGDYLNDEQFF.

This clone was observed a handful of times. The chain is built from TRBV18 and TRBJ1-2, with D perhaps TRBD1 (5 bases). CDR3 length: 15 residues. V gave up 4 bases and J gave up 8 bases, with 20 bases separating them. Per germline, CDR1 KGHSH and CDR2 LQKENI. The CDR3 spells CASSLGAETGAGYTF. In DNA, the CDR3 is TGTGCCAGCTCACTAGGGGCCGAAACGGGAGCCGGCTACACCTTC.

This clone was seen a single time. V gene TRBV6-5 combines with J gene TRBJ1-4; D may be TRBD1 (5 bases). Germline values: CDR1 MNHEY, CDR2 SVGAGI. The CDR3 is 14 residues long. V was trimmed by 5 bases and J by 5 bases, leaving 12 bases between them. Here the CDR3 reads CASSQTRGNEKLFF. In DNA form, the CDR3 reads TGTGCCAGCAGTCAGACAAGGGGAAATGAAAAACTGTTTTTT.

The chain joins TRBV28 to TRBJ2-3; D is possibly TRBD2 (6 bases). Trimming took off 3 bases at V and 5 bases at J, with 18 bases between the two ends. This CDR3 comprises 16 residues. Looked up from germline, CDR1 is MDHEN and CDR2 is SYDVKM. CDR3 protein: CASSLRASVSLDTQYF. CDR3 DNA sequence: TGTGCCAGCAGTTTGAGGGCTAGCGTTAGTCTAGATACGCAGTATTTT.

This chain joins TRBV11-2 and TRBJ2-7; 8 positions match TRBD1. The CDR3 is 14 amino acids. Germline CDR1 and CDR2: SGHAT and FQNNGV. The V and J ends lost 1 base and 6 bases, in that order; junction bases with no gene match: 5. The DNA of the CDR3 is TGTGCCAGCAGCTTAGCCGGGACAGGACTCGAGCAGTACTTC. It codes for CASSLAGTGLEQYF.